This T cell receptor (beta chain) appears in the sequencing data of a study of T cell responses to AZD1222 COVID-19 vaccine. Study information: Second-dose intervals of approximately 4 or approximately 12 weeks were pooled.

Assay: immunoSEQ multiplex PCR; the TCRdb copy retains only in-frame clones and omits some. Of 140,000 or so clones in the sample, over 75% are singletons; the top ten hold about 4.4%. This clone showed up just once. The antigen is unknown. The length of the CDR3 is 18 residues. V lost 0 bases, J lost 0 bases, and 15 bases lay in between. CDR1 is SGHRS, CDR2 YFSETQ, per germline. Whole-study findings and limits: Donors were mostly white British, more females; clonal diversity possibly underestimated. Only a handful of individuals given AZD1222 were seropositive at baseline. Vaccine-associated CD4 TCRs ranged over spike, dominating at 160-218 and 743-854.

This chain uses TRBV5-1 with TRBJ2-2; no firm D call. This specimen consisted of peripheral blood, obtained on day 0 of AZD1222 vaccination. The TCR originated in an adult in good health. The CDR3 region has the DNA TGCGCCAGCAGCTTGGACGGCCGGGCGGCTACGAACACCGGGGAGCTGTTTTTT. Translation: CASSLDGRAATNTGELFF. Based on the CDR3 plus reference TRBV5-1 and TRBJ2-2, the full variable domain is KAGVTQTPRYLIKTRGQQVTLSCSPISGHRSVSWYQQTPGQGLQFLFEYFSETQRNKGNFPGRFSGRQFSNSRSEMNVSTLELGDSALYLCASSLDGRAATNTGELFFGEGSRLTVL.